The T cell receptor (beta chain) described here comes from a study of cytomegalovirus exposure and HLA in healthy donors. This CDR3 is built from 13 residues. V gave up 6 bases and J gave up 2 bases, with 10 bases separating them. Germline V gene sequence: CDR1 MDHEN, CDR2 SYDVKM. With 60 Vbeta and 13 Jbeta primers, the PCR was carried out. TCRdb keeps only in-frame clones here, not all; method: immunoSEQ multiplex PCR. The data show about 110,000 clones, with around 70% seen just once and 4.8% held by the top ten. On this clone itself: The antigen is not known.

Study findings and constraints: A later analysis reportedly found fewer N-insertions in an Asian-associated ancestry cluster than the roughly 670-donor mean.

This TCR was sampled from a man aged 25-45 years in good health and CMV-seropositive. The V call is TRBV28, the J call TRBJ1-2, with a weak D call TRBD1 (5 bases). The material sequenced was PBMCs. The CDR3, as DNA: TGTGCCAGCAGCCGCGACAGAAACTATGGCTACACCTTC. This translates into CASSRDRNYGYTF.